The clone carrying this T cell receptor beta chain turned up a few times. Its antigen remains unidentified. Germline V gene data show CDR1 as SGDLS and CDR2 as YYNGEE. Trimming shortened V by 0 bases and J by 2 bases, and 17 bases separated the two germline ends. This CDR3 is built from 17 residues. The entry originates in a study of CD8 T cells in ankylosing spondylitis. Study-level points and caveats: With a CD8+ phenotype, disease-linked clones were relatively rare in peripheral blood. A TCR beta motif of under ten highly homologous variants seemed to mark ankylosing spondylitis blood.

TCRdb recomputed calls from the 5' RACE reads with MiXCR, one row per CDR3 protein. This repertoire shows around 770,000 distinct CDR3 sequences, around 19% found once; its top ten account for under 20%. The specimen sequenced was blood, either unsorted or a sorted T cell fraction (not recorded which). The chain couples TRBV9 to TRBJ1-2; D might be TRBD1 (6 bases). This TCR was sampled from a male donor with ankylosing spondylitis. In nucleotides, the CDR3 is TGTGCCAGCAGCGTAGGAGGGCACCCAGGGGCAAACTATGGCTACACCTTC. As protein: CASSVGGHPGANYGYTF.